The 24 T cell receptor beta chains below come from one sample, sequenced in a study of blood T cell repertoires in COVID-19. Repertoires were generated with immunoSEQ multiplex PCR, while TCRdb's copy carries only in-frame clones and drops some. The sample carries about 120,000 clones, approximately 87% recorded once. The sequenced material came from peripheral blood. Source of these receptors: an older woman with acute or convalescent COVID-19.

This chain joins TRBV11-3 and TRBJ2-3, with D possibly matching TRBD1 (6 bases). This CDR3 has 13 residues. V was trimmed by 1 base and J by 6 bases, leaving 8 bases between them. Germline V gene lookup returns CDR1 SGHNT and CDR2 YENEEA. The DNA for the CDR3 is TGTGCCAGCAGCTTAGGGGGGCGGGATACGCAGTATTTT. It is translated as CASSLGGRDTQYF. Filled out from reference TRBV11-3 and TRBJ2-3, the complete variable domain reads EAGVVQSPRYKIIEKKQPVAFWCNPISGHNTLYWYLQNLGQGPELLIRYENEEAVDDSQLPKDRFSAERLKGVDSTLKIQPAELGDSAVYLCASSLGGRDTQYFGPGTRLTVL.

The chain couples TRBV5-1 to TRBJ2-5, with 7 bases fitting TRBD1. V shed 6 bases, J shed 1 base, and the junction held 3 bases outside the gene matches. This CDR3 region has 13 residues. CDR1 SGHRS and CDR2 YFSETQ come from the germline V gene. This CDR3 is CASIGQVQETQYF. The CDR3 DNA follows: TGCGCCAGCATAGGACAGGTCCAAGAGACCCAGTACTTC.

V gene TRBV28 combines with J gene TRBJ1-3; TRBD1 is a possible D gene (5 bases). V lost 3 bases, J lost 1 base, and 7 bases lay in between. The germline gives CDR1 MDHEN, CDR2 SYDVKM. The CDR3 contains 14 residues. CDR3 residues: CASSFAGSGNTIYF. CDR3 nucleotides: TGTGCCAGCAGTTTTGCAGGGTCTGGAAACACCATATATTTT.

The chain carries TRBV30 and TRBJ2-3, with D perhaps TRBD1 (5 bases). The CDR3 extends over 14 amino acids. Trimming cost V 3 bases and J 0 bases, with 10 bases left between them. CDR1 and CDR2 from the germline V gene are GTSNPN and SVGIG (reference sequence). DNA for the CDR3: TGTGCCTGGAGCACAGGCGTTAGCACAGATACGCAGTATTTT. Amino acid sequence: CAWSTGVSTDTQYF.

This chain uses TRBV9 with TRBJ1-1; TRBD1 aligns across 7 bases. The CDR3 length is 16 residues. After removal of 0 bases from V and 4 bases from J, the junction contained 9 bases not matched to a gene. Germline V gene lookup returns CDR1 SGDLS and CDR2 YYNGEE. CDR3 amino acids: CASSVATDRPGTEAFF. The CDR3 DNA follows: TGTGCCAGCAGCGTAGCTACGGACAGGCCGGGCACTGAAGCTTTCTTT.

The chain employs TRBV28 and TRBJ1-1, with TRBD1 identical over 7 bases. Germline CDR1 MDHEN, CDR2 SYDVKM. CDR3 length equals 13 residues. J lost 9 bases, V lost 6 bases, and 10 bases had no gene match. Here the CDR3 reads CASSPQDRRKAFF. The CDR3 DNA is TGTGCCAGCAGCCCCCAGGACAGGCGAAAAGCTTTCTTT.

This chain links TRBV7-9 with TRBJ2-4; possible D gene TRBD1, 8 bases. Germline V lookup: CDR1 SEHNR, CDR2 FQNEAQ (reference sequence). V shed 5 bases and J shed 6 bases, with 17 bases lying between them. The CDR3 extends over 15 amino acids. CDR3 protein: CASSTTTGEGNIQYF. The CDR3 DNA follows: TGTGCCAGCAGCACAACGACAGGGGAGGGAAACATTCAGTACTTC.

J is TRBJ2-1 and V is TRBV13; D might be TRBD1 (6 bases). This CDR3 has 14 residues. V was shortened by 6 bases and J by 2 bases, with 11 bases between the two germline ends. Germline-derived CDR1 and CDR2 are PRHDT and FYEKMQ (reference sequence). The CDR3 DNA sequence: TGTGCCAGCAGAATAGGGGGTGCCTACAATGAGCAGTTCTTC. Translation gives CASRIGGAYNEQFF.

The J gene is TRBJ1-1, the V gene TRBV7-9; unclear D gene. The CDR3 consists of 15 residues. Germline V lookup: CDR1 SEHNR, CDR2 FQNEAQ (reference sequence). The germline V and J ends were trimmed by 5 bases and 5 bases, with 18 bases remaining between them. CDR3 bases: TGTGCCAGCAGCCCTCTAGGGCGGGGTATAACTGAAGCTTTCTTT. Protein: CASSPLGRGITEAFF.

The genes are TRBV9 and TRBJ2-1; 13 positions match TRBD2. This CDR3 region has 18 residues. V shed 1 base, J shed 2 bases, and the junction held 6 bases outside the gene matches. The germline gives CDR1 SGDLS, CDR2 YYNGEE. CDR3 sequence (DNA): TGTGCCAGCAGCGTAACCGGGACTAGCGGGGCCGCCTACAATGAGCAGTTCTTC. It codes for CASSVTGTSGAAYNEQFF.

This chain connects TRBV6-4 to TRBJ2-1; D might be TRBD1 (6 bases). Germline assignment: CDR1 MRHNA and CDR2 SNTAGT. Between the trimmed V and J ends, which lost 0 bases and 7 bases, there was a span of 19 bases. The CDR3 loop spans 17 amino acids. The CDR3 is CASSDSKNRDRVNEQFF. CDR3 nucleotides: TGTGCCAGCAGTGACTCGAAAAACAGGGATAGAGTTAATGAGCAGTTCTTC.

The chain combines TRBV30 with TRBJ1-1; 8 nucleotides align to TRBD1. V dropped 7 bases and J dropped 10; count of bases not matched to a gene: 14. The CDR3 runs 13 residues. Germline V gene data show CDR1 as GTSNPN and CDR2 as SVGIG (reference sequence). The CDR3 DNA sequence: TGTGCCTTCGCCGACAGGGGCCTTCGGTTAGCTTTCTTT. It codes for CAFADRGLRLAFF.

This clone was observed once. This sequence joins TRBV7-9 and TRBJ1-6; tentative D call: TRBD1 (6 bases). This CDR3 region has 17 residues. V lost 6 bases and J lost 0, with 15 bases in between. Germline values: CDR1 SEHNR, CDR2 FQNEAQ (reference sequence). In nucleotides, the CDR3 is TGTGCCAGCAGACCACTCGGACAGAACTCCTATAATTCACCCCTCCACTTT. Encoded protein: CASRPLGQNSYNSPLHF.

The chain uses TRBV25-1 and TRBJ1-6, with 7 nucleotides matching TRBD1. Germline-derived CDR1 and CDR2 are MGHDK and SYGVNS. The J segment lost 7 bases and the V segment lost 3 bases, leaving 9 bases of the junction unmatched. This CDR3 is built from 16 residues. CDR3 loop: CASSDLTAGGNSPLHF. CDR3 DNA sequence: TGTGCCAGCAGTGACCTAACGGCAGGGGGAAATTCACCCCTCCACTTT.

The rearrangement uses TRBV19 and TRBJ1-1; 7 bases line up with TRBD1. Trimming cost V 5 bases and J 3 bases; bases outside gene matches: 3. Germline V gives CDR1 LNHDA, CDR2 SQIVND (reference sequence). The CDR3 spans 13 residues. CDR3 sequence (DNA): TGTGCCAGTAGTGAGGGGGCTTACACTGAAGCTTTCTTT. Translating gives CASSEGAYTEAFF.

CDR3 loop: CASSIRGYNEQYF. DNA for the CDR3: TGTGCCAGTAGTATCAGGGGCTACAACGAGCAGTACTTC. The chain uses TRBV19 and TRBJ2-7; D is perhaps TRBD1 (6 bases). V was clipped by 3 bases and J by 5 bases, with 11 bases between them. Germline loops: CDR1 LNHDA, CDR2 SQIVND (reference sequence). The CDR3 has 13 residues.

V and J are TRBV5-4 and TRBJ2-4; D perhaps matches TRBD2 (5 bases). CDR1 and CDR2 (germline): SGHNT, YYREEE (reference sequence). This CDR3 is 16 amino acids long. Trimming cost V 3 bases and J 5 bases, with 18 bases left between them. The CDR3 DNA follows: TGTGCCAGCAGCTCCTTCACCGGACGGACTGAAAACATTCAGTACTTC. This translates into CASSSFTGRTENIQYF.

The chain links TRBV5-1 to TRBJ1-2; D is unclear. Germline-derived CDR1 and CDR2 are SGHRS and YFSETQ. The CDR3 loop spans 17 amino acids. V was trimmed by 0 bases and J by 4 bases, leaving 19 bases between them. CDR3: CASSLGPVGGEAYGYTF. CDR3 nucleotide sequence: TGCGCCAGCAGCTTGGGGCCCGTGGGCGGGGAAGCCTATGGCTACACCTTC. Combining the CDR3 with reference TRBV5-1 and TRBJ1-2 gives the whole variable domain KAGVTQTPRYLIKTRGQQVTLSCSPISGHRSVSWYQQTPGQGLQFLFEYFSETQRNKGNFPGRFSGRQFSNSRSEMNVSTLELGDSALYLCASSLGPVGGEAYGYTFGSGTRLTVV.

In DNA form, the CDR3 reads TGCGCCAGAGGGGGGGACACCGGGGAGCTGTTTTTT. Amino acids: CARGGDTGELFF. V is TRBV5-1 and J is TRBJ2-2; TRBD2 might be the D (7 bases). Germline V gene data show CDR1 as SGHRS and CDR2 as YFSETQ. The V end lost 8 bases, the J end lost 3 bases, and 8 bases lay between the germline ends. This CDR3 contains 12 residues.

This clone has only one observation. The chain recombines TRBV15 with TRBJ2-2; D uncertain. The germline V gene has CDR1 LNHNV and CDR2 YYDKDF (reference sequence). The germline V and J ends were trimmed by 0 bases and 1 base, with 9 bases remaining between them. This CDR3 is built from 16 residues. CDR3 nucleotide sequence: TGTGCCACCAGCAGAGAGTTGGCAGGGAACACCGGGGAGCTGTTTTTT. Residues: CATSRELAGNTGELFF.

V is TRBV24-1 and J is TRBJ2-7; D ambiguous. V lost 5 bases and J 2 bases, leaving 12 bases between the germline ends. The CDR3 is 14 amino acids. The V gene's germline CDR1 is KGHDR and CDR2 SFDVKD. This CDR3 is CATSASRWPYEQYF. The CDR3 DNA reads TGTGCCACCAGTGCCTCGAGGTGGCCCTACGAGCAGTACTTC.

This clone is a singleton in its sample. The chain combines TRBV2 with TRBJ1-4, with D possibly being TRBD1 (5 bases). This CDR3 has 15 residues. Germline assignment: CDR1 SNHLY and CDR2 FYNNEI. Trimming shortened V by 0 bases and J by 8 bases, and 13 bases separated the two germline ends. The CDR3 coding sequence is TGTGCCAGCAGTGAAGCGGTAGGGGAGGGAGAAAAACTGTTTTTT. Its protein product is CASSEAVGEGEKLFF.

The gene calls are TRBV3-1 (or the pseudogene TRBV3-2) and TRBJ1-1, with 7 bases aligning to TRBD1. CDR1 and CDR2 (germline): LGHDT, YNNKEL (reference sequence). The CDR3 length is 13 residues. The V and J ends lost 4 bases and 7 bases, in that order; junction bases with no gene match: 6. The CDR3 sequence: CASSRDRDSEAFF. CDR3 bases: TGTGCCAGCAGCCGAGACAGGGATAGTGAAGCTTTCTTT.

The CDR3 nucleotides are TGTGCCAGCCAAAAAGCGGCTTCACGGAGAGATACGCAGTATTTT. Protein sequence: CASQKAASRRDTQYF. The chain combines TRBV6-5 with TRBJ2-3; D might be TRBD2 (5 bases). Germline loops: CDR1 MNHEY, CDR2 SVGAGI. Trimming cost V 8 bases and J 5 bases, with 20 bases left between them. The CDR3 has 15 amino acids.